Included here is one T cell receptor (beta chain) sequence, with context. The protocol was immunoSEQ multiplex PCR, while the TCRdb copy is restricted to in-frame clones and leaves out a portion. The sample has approximately 83,000 clones, 85% to 95% seen once; the top ten hold 4.3%. This sample is part of a study of T cell changes during pregnancy in multiple sclerosis. The germline gives CDR1 MNHEY, CDR2 SVGAGI. V was clipped by 2 bases and J by 6 bases; unmatched bases: 5. The CDR3 spans 15 residues. The sequence derives from a female donor with multiple sclerosis, enrolled in a pregnancy study. The sample consisted of peripheral blood, taken in the first trimester of pregnancy. The chain employs TRBV6-5 and TRBJ2-2; TRBD1 matches at 8 bases. CDR3 sequence (DNA): TGTGCCAGCAGTTACCTTTTCAGGGGGCCCGGGGAGCTGTTTTTT. Translated: CASSYLFRGPGELFF.